The sequence of this T cell receptor beta chain was determined in a study of T cell repertoires in chronic hepatitis B (dated by TCRdb to the late 2010s). Libraries were constructed by the immunoSEQ multiplex PCR assay. TCRdb took over this immuneACCESS table, retaining in-frame rearrangements with V and J assigned. Such tables are incomplete; in checked studies, under half of the missing clones stem from an unresolved V gene, and the remainder is unexplained. This sample's table has entries for approximately 100 clones. In regard to this clone: No base-level quality is on record; no much larger clone is a single base apart.

The CDR3 covers 15 residues, taking in both the cysteine and the phenylalanine. Of all the DNA, just the CDR3 is kept, 45 bases in frame from base 1. The germline V gene provides CDR1 SGDLS and CDR2 YYNGEE. The germline V end is reduced by 3 bases and the J end by 3 bases; junction bases left unmatched: 6. This clonotype was obtained from a human donor with chronic hepatitis B virus infection. Sequenced: HBV core (core169) epitope-specific CD8+ T cells from PBMCs. This sequence uses TRBV9 and TRBJ2-1; the central 7 bases match TRBD1. The sequence in DNA is TGTGCCAGCAGCGAGGACTCAGGGGGCTACAATGAGCAGTTCTTC. Translated, it gives CASSEDSGGYNEQFF. Where the CDR3 stops, the reference TRBV9 and TRBJ2-1 genes take over; the full variable domain is DSGVTQTPKHLITATGQRVTLRCSPRSGDLSVYWYQQSLDQGLQFLIQYYNGEERAKGNILERFSAQQFPDLHSELNLSSLELGDSALYFCASSEDSGGYNEQFFGPGTRLTVL.